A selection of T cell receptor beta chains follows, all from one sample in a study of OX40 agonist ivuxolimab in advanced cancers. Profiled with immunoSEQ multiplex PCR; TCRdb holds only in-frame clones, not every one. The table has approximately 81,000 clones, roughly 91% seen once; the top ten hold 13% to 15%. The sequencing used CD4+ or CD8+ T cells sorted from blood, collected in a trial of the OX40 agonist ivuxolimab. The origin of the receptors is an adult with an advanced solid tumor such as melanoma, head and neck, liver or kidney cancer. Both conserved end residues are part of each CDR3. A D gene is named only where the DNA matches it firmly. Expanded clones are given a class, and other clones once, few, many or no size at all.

CDR3: CASSVGGGFSYEQYF
DNA: TGTGCCAGCAGCGTAGGTGGGGGGTTTTCCTACGAGCAGTACTTC
size: .
V: TRBV9
J: TRBJ2-7
D: .

CDR3: CTSSQDRRRNYGYTF
DNA: TGCACCAGCAGCCAAGATCGCAGAAGAAACTATGGCTACACCTTC
size: .
V: TRBV1
J: TRBJ1-2
D: .

CDR3: CASSQVLRISGANVLTF
DNA: TGCGCCAGCAGCCAAGTCTTAAGGATCTCTGGGGCCAACGTCCTGACTTTC
size: .
V: TRBV4-1
J: TRBJ2-6
D: .

CDR3: CASAIRNYGYTF
DNA: TGTGCCAGCGCGATACGTAACTATGGCTACACCTTC
size: few
V: TRBV2
J: TRBJ1-2
D: .

CDR3: CASSGGSYGYTF
DNA: TGTGCCAGCAGCGGAGGCAGCTATGGCTACACCTTC
size: .
V: TRBV11-1
J: TRBJ1-2
D: .

CDR3: CASSLVPGGMETQYF
DNA: TGTGCCAGCAGCTTGGTACCAGGGGGCATGGAGACCCAGTACTTC
size: .
V: TRBV5-5
J: TRBJ2-5
D: TRBD1

CDR3: CASSYRDRGFDEQFF
DNA: TGTGCCAGCAGTTACCGGGACAGGGGGTTCGATGAGCAGTTCTTC
size: .
V: TRBV27
J: TRBJ2-1
D: TRBD1

CDR3: CASSTDRDRGRGYGYTF
DNA: TGTGCCAGCAGCACGGACCGGGACAGGGGGCGCGGGTATGGCTACACCTTC
size: .
V: TRBV7-9
J: TRBJ1-2
D: TRBD1

CDR3: CAWDTGTEAFF
DNA: TGTGCCTGGGATACAGGGACTGAAGCTTTCTTT
size: .
V: TRBV30
J: TRBJ1-1
D: .

CDR3: CASSIGPGALNEQFF
DNA: TGTGCCAGTAGTATTGGACCCGGGGCATTAAATGAGCAGTTCTTC
size: .
V: TRBV19
J: TRBJ2-1
D: .

CDR3: CASSKGVGEIGELFF
DNA: TGTGCCAGCAGCAAAGGGGTAGGGGAGATCGGGGAGCTGTTTTTT
size: .
V: TRBV21-1
J: TRBJ2-2
D: .

CDR3: CASSSWGGGDTGELFF
DNA: TGTGCCAGCAGCTCCTGGGGCGGGGGCGACACCGGGGAGCTGTTTTTT
size: .
V: TRBV7-6
J: TRBJ2-2
D: .

CDR3: CASSVEGSSTDTQYF
DNA: TGTGCCAGCAGCGTAGAGGGCAGCTCCACAGATACGCAGTATTTT
size: .
V: TRBV9
J: TRBJ2-3
D: .

CDR3: CASSFGQGRGETQYF
DNA: TGTGCCAGCAGCTTCGGACAGGGTCGTGGAGAGACCCAGTACTTC
size: .
V: TRBV13
J: TRBJ2-5
D: TRBD1

CDR3: CASSLGVGNEQYF
DNA: TGTGCCAGCAGCTTAGGAGTAGGGAACGAGCAGTACTTC
size: .
V: TRBV7-6
J: TRBJ2-7
D: .

CDR3: CASSQDGRAYTEAFF
DNA: TGCGCCAGCAGCCAAGATGGTCGAGCGTACACTGAAGCTTTCTTT
size: .
V: TRBV4-3
J: TRBJ1-1
D: .

CDR3: CASSRPGQPNTEAFF
DNA: TGTGCCAGCAGTCGTCCCGGACAGCCGAACACTGAAGCTTTCTTT
size: .
V: TRBV27
J: TRBJ1-1
D: .

CDR3: CASSLEHRAYEQYF
DNA: TGTGCCAGCAGCTTGGAGCACAGGGCCTACGAGCAGTACTTC
size: .
V: TRBV5-5
J: TRBJ2-7
D: .

CDR3: CASSLGGGDSHYNEQFF
DNA: TGTGCCAGCAGCTTGGGAGGCGGGGACAGCCACTACAATGAGCAGTTCTTC
size: once
V: TRBV5-8
J: TRBJ2-1
D: .

CDR3: CASTTNEGSTDTQYF
DNA: TGTGCCAGCACCACTAATGAGGGCAGCACAGATACGCAGTATTTT
size: .
V: TRBV27
J: TRBJ2-3
D: .